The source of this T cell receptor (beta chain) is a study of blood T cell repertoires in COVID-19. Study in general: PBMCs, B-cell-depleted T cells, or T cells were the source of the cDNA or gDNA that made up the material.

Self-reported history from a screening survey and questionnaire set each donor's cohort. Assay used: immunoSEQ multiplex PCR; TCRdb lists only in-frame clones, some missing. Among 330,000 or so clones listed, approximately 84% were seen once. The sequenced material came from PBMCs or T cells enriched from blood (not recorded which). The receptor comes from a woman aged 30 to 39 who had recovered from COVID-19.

CDR3 bases: TGTGCCAGCAGCCAACCGGGACAGACTCATGGAAACACCATATATTTT. Protein product: CASSQPGQTHGNTIYF. The rearrangement joins TRBV7-9 to TRBJ1-3, with 7 nucleotides matching TRBD1. The CDR3 spans 16 residues. J lost 3 bases, V lost 5 bases, and 10 bases had no gene match. The germline gives CDR1 SEHNR, CDR2 FQNEAQ (reference sequence).